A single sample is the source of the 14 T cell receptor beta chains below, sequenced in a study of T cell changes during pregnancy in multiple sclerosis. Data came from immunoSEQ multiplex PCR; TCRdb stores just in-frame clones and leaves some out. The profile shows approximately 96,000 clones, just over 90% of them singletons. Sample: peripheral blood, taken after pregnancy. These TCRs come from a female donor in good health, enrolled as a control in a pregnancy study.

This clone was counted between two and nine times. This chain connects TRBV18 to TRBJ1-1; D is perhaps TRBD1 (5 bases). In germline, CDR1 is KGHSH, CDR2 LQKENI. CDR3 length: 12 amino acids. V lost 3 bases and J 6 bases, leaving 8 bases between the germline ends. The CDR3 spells CASSPGGSEAFF. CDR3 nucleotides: TGTGCCAGCTCACCCGGGGGGTCTGAAGCTTTCTTT.

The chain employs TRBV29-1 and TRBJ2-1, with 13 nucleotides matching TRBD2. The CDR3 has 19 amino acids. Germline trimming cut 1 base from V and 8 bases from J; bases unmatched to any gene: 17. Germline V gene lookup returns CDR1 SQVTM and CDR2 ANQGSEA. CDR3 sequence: CSVEATIFTGTSGKDEQFF. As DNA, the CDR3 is TGCAGCGTTGAAGCAACCATTTTTACCGGGACTAGCGGGAAGGATGAGCAGTTCTTC.

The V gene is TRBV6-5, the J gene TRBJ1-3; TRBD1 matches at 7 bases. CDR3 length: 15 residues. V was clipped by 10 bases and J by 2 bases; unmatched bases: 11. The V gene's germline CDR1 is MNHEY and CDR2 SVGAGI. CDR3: CATSLGTVPGNTIYF. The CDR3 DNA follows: TGTGCCACCTCCTTGGGGACAGTACCTGGAAACACCATATATTTT.

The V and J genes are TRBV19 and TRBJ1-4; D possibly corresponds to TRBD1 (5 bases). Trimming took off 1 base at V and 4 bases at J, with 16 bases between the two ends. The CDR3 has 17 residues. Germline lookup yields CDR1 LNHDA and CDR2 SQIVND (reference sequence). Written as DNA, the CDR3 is TGTGCCAGTAGTATAGTTCCACCCGGGGGTATTAATGAAAAACTGTTTTTT. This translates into CASSIVPPGGINEKLFF. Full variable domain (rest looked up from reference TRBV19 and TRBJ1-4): DGGITQSPKYLFRKEGQNVTLSCEQNLNHDAMYWYRQDPGQGLRLIYYSQIVNDFQKGDIAEGYSVSREKKESFPLTVTSAQKNPTAFYLCASSIVPPGGINEKLFFGSGTQLSVL.

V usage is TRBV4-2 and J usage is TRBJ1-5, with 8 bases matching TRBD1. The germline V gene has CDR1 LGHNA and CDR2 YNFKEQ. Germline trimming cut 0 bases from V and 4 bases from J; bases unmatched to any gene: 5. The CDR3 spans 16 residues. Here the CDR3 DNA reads TGTGCCAGCAGCCAAGATGGTAGGACAGGGAATCAGCCCCAGCATTTT. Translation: CASSQDGRTGNQPQHF.

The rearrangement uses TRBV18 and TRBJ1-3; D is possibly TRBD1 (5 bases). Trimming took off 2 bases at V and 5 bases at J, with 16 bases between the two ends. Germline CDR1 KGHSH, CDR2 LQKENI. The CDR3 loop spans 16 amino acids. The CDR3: CASSPTTELFRNTIYF. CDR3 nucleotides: TGTGCCAGCTCACCAACGACAGAGTTATTTAGAAACACCATATATTTT.

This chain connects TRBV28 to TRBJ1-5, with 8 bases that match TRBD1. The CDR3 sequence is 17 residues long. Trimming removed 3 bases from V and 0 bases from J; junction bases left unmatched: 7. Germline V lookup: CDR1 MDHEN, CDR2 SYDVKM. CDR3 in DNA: TGTGCCAGCAGTTTTGGTGACAGGGGTCATAGCAATCAGCCCCAGCATTTT. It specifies CASSFGDRGHSNQPQHF.

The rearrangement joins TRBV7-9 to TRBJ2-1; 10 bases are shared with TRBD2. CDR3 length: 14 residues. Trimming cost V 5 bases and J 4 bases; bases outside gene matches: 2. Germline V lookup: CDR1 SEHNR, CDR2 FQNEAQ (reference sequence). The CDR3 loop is CASSASGGYNEQFF. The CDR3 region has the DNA TGTGCCAGCAGCGCTAGCGGGGGATACAATGAGCAGTTCTTC.

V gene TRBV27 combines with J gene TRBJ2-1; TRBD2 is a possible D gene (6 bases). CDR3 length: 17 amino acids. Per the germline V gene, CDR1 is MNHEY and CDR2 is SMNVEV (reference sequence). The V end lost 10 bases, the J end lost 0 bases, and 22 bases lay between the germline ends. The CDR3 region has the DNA TGTGCCACCAGACCACTTATTAGCGGAATCTCCTACAATGAGCAGTTCTTC. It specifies CATRPLISGISYNEQFF.

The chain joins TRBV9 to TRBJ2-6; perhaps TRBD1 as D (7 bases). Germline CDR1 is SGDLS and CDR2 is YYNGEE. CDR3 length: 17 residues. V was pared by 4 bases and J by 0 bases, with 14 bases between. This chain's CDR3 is CASSLQGGTSGANVLTF. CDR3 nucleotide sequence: TGTGCCAGCAGCCTTCAGGGGGGAACCTCTGGGGCCAACGTCCTGACTTTC.

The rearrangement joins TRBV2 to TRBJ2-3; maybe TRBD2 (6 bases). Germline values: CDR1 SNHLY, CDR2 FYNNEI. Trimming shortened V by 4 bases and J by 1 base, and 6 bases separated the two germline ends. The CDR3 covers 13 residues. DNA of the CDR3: TGTGCCAGCAGTGCTAGCGGCACAGATACGCAGTATTTT. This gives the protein CASSASGTDTQYF.

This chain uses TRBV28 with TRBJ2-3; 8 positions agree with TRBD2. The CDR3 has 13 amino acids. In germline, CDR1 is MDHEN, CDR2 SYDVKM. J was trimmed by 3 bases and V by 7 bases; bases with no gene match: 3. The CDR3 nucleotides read TGTGCCAGCACCGGGGGGGGTACAGATACGCAGTATTTT. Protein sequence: CASTGGGTDTQYF.

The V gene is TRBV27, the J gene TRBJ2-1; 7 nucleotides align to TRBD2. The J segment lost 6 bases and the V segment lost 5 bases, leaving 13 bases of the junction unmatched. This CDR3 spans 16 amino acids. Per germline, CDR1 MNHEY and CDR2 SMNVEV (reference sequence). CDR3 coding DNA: TGTGCCAGCAGTCTAGCAAGTCGCGGGAGTTCCAATGAGCAGTTCTTC. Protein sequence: CASSLASRGSSNEQFF.

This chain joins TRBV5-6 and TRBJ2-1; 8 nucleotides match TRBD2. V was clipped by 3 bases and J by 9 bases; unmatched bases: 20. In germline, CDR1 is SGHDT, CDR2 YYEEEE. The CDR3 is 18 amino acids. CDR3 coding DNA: TGTGCCAGCAGCTCAAATTACCCGGGACTAGACTATTTCGGTGAGCAGTTCTTC. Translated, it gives CASSSNYPGLDYFGEQFF.